The 26 T cell receptor beta chains below all came from one sample that was sequenced in a study of cytomegalovirus exposure and HLA in healthy donors. PCR was performed using 60 Vbeta and 13 Jbeta primers. The repertoire was sequenced with immunoSEQ multiplex PCR; TCRdb's copy has only in-frame clones and lacks some. The profile shows roughly 150,000 clones, around 70% of them singletons. The sequencing input was PBMCs. The receptors were sampled from a man between 18 and 29 years old in good health and CMV-seropositive.

J is TRBJ2-3 and V is TRBV7-6; maybe TRBD1 (6 bases). Germline values: CDR1 SGHVS, CDR2 FNYEAQ. The CDR3 extends over 13 amino acids. Trimming left V 6 bases short and J 4 bases short, with 11 bases between. Written as DNA, the CDR3 is TGTGCCAGCAGGTACAGGGTGGCAGATACGCAGTATTTT. Its protein product is CASRYRVADTQYF.

The chain uses TRBV7-9 and TRBJ1-1; D is possibly TRBD1 (6 bases). Germline V gene sequence: CDR1 SEHNR, CDR2 FQNEAQ (reference sequence). The germline V and J ends were trimmed by 5 bases and 7 bases, with 11 bases remaining between them. This CDR3 has 12 amino acids. Here the CDR3 DNA reads TGTGCCAGCAGCGTTACAGGGAATGAAGCTTTCTTT. Protein product: CASSVTGNEAFF.

J is TRBJ2-1 and V is TRBV5-4, with 8 bases lining up with TRBD2. Germline V gene sequence: CDR1 SGHNT, CDR2 YYREEE (reference sequence). V trimming: 1 base; J trimming: 7 bases; junction bases outside the gene matches: 10. This CDR3 is built from 16 residues. CDR3 sequence: CASSLRGGPRGNEQFF. In DNA form, the CDR3 reads TGTGCCAGCAGCTTGCGGGGGGGACCCCGGGGGAATGAGCAGTTCTTC.

This rearrangement joins TRBV2 to TRBJ1-1; D ambiguous. This CDR3 region has 11 residues. V shed 3 bases and J shed 6 bases, with 5 bases lying between them. Germline V gene sequence: CDR1 SNHLY, CDR2 FYNNEI. The CDR3 loop reads CASSDIAEAFF. DNA for the CDR3: TGTGCCAGCAGTGACATTGCTGAAGCTTTCTTT.

The chain employs TRBV5-1 and TRBJ1-1, with 9 bases that match TRBD1. The CDR3 is made up of 15 amino acids. The junction had 8 bases not matched to a gene; V was cut back by 5 bases and J by 3 bases. Germline lookup yields CDR1 SGHRS and CDR2 YFSETQ. CDR3 sequence reads: CASSRLTGGDTEAFF. The CDR3 bases are TGCGCCAGCAGTCGGTTGACAGGGGGGGACACTGAAGCTTTCTTT.

The V call is TRBV28, the J call TRBJ1-1; no clear D. CDR1 and CDR2 (germline): MDHEN, SYDVKM. The V and J ends lost 1 base and 1 base respectively, with 19 bases between them. The CDR3 is 18 amino acids. CDR3 in DNA: TGTGCCAGCAGTTTATCCCTCGAGAGGGCGACTCCGAACACTGAAGCTTTCTTT. As protein: CASSLSLERATPNTEAFF.

DNA for the CDR3: TGTGCCAGCAGCTTTGAGAGCAATCAGCCCCAGCATTTT. Translating gives CASSFESNQPQHF. The V and J genes are TRBV7-9 and TRBJ1-5; D unresolved. The V gene's germline CDR1 is SEHNR and CDR2 FQNEAQ (reference sequence). Trimming took 3 bases from V and 1 from J, leaving 4 bases between them. The CDR3 loop spans 13 amino acids.

The J gene is TRBJ1-5, the V gene TRBV6-1; D might be TRBD1 (6 bases). The V and J ends lost 2 bases and 6 bases respectively, with 14 bases between them. CDR3 length equals 15 residues. The germline gives CDR1 MNHNS, CDR2 SASEGT. CDR3 region: CASSETHRVPQPQHF. CDR3 in DNA: TGTGCCAGCAGTGAAACGCACAGGGTACCTCAGCCCCAGCATTTT.

This sequence joins TRBV6-5 and TRBJ1-6, with TRBD1 matching 9 bases. V shed 6 bases, J shed 7 bases, and the junction held 7 bases outside the gene matches. Germline V gene lookup returns CDR1 MNHEY and CDR2 SVGAGI. The CDR3 is 15 amino acids. As DNA, the CDR3 is TGTGCCAGCAGAAGCGCCGGGACAGGGAATTCACCCCTCCACTTT. Its protein product is CASRSAGTGNSPLHF.

This clone was recorded a few times. V usage is TRBV12-5 and J usage is TRBJ1-1; the D gene is possibly TRBD1 (6 bases). Trimming took 5 bases from V and 1 from J, leaving 11 bases between them. This CDR3 has 14 amino acids. The germline V gene encodes CDR1 LGHNT and CDR2 FRNRAP. The CDR3 bases are TGTGCTAGTGGTCCCTACAGGGCGAACACTGAAGCTTTCTTT. Translated, it gives CASGPYRANTEAFF.

This chain uses TRBV27 with TRBJ1-1; 8 positions agree with TRBD1. Trimming took 6 bases from V and 3 from J; bases not matched to a gene: 9. CDR1 is MNHEY, CDR2 SMNVEV, per germline (reference sequence). The CDR3 has 15 amino acids. The CDR3 protein is CASRQRQGKDTEAFF. In DNA form, the CDR3 reads TGTGCCAGCAGACAACGACAGGGGAAGGACACTGAAGCTTTCTTT.

The chain joins TRBV5-1 to TRBJ1-2; 8 positions match TRBD1. The V segment lost 4 bases and the J segment 8 bases; nucleotides outside the gene matches: 13. CDR1 is SGHRS and CDR2 is YFSETQ in the germline V gene. The CDR3 length is 15 residues. Here the CDR3 reads CASSQLGQGTRGYTF. The DNA of the CDR3 is TGCGCCAGCAGCCAACTAGGACAGGGCACGAGGGGCTACACCTTC.

The chain carries TRBV6-1 and TRBJ1-2, with D unresolved. Per the germline V gene, CDR1 is MNHNS and CDR2 is SASEGT. Trimming shortened V by 7 bases and J by 0 bases, and 12 bases separated the two germline ends. The CDR3 runs 14 residues. DNA for the CDR3: TGTGCCAGCATTAATAGCATCGCTAACTATGGCTACACCTTC. It yields the protein CASINSIANYGYTF.

Regarding this clone: The same CDR3 is also encoded by other DNA sequences in this sample. This chain links TRBV6-1 with TRBJ2-5, with a tentative D call TRBD2 (6 bases). CDR1 and CDR2 from the germline V gene are MNHNS and SASEGT. CDR3 length: 14 amino acids. Trimming cost V 6 bases and J 1 base, with 12 bases left between them. The CDR3 protein is CASSPGGGQETQYF. The CDR3 coding sequence is TGTGCCAGCAGCCCCGGGGGTGGCCAAGAGACCCAGTACTTC.

The chain carries TRBV2 and TRBJ1-5, with 8 positions matching TRBD1. Trimming cost V 5 bases and J 0 bases; bases outside gene matches: 12. CDR3 length: 18 amino acids. From germline, CDR1 is SNHLY and CDR2 FYNNEI. CDR3 DNA sequence: TGTGCCAGCAGTAAGGACAGGGAGGAGGGTTATAGCAATCAGCCCCAGCATTTT. As protein: CASSKDREEGYSNQPQHF.

This clone was counted only a few times. The CDR3 DNA is TGTGCCAGCTCACCGGACAGGGATGAAAAACTGTTTTTT. This translates into CASSPDRDEKLFF. The chain joins TRBV18 to TRBJ1-4, with 8 bases aligning to TRBD1. The germline V gene has CDR1 KGHSH and CDR2 LQKENI. V gave up 3 bases and J gave up 6 bases; unmatched junction bases: 0. CDR3 length equals 13 residues.

The V gene is TRBV28, the J gene TRBJ1-6, with 8 bases that match TRBD1. CDR1 is MDHEN, CDR2 SYDVKM, per germline. The CDR3 covers 18 residues. J lost 1 base, V lost 4 bases, and 9 bases had no gene match. The CDR3: CASSSGQGVGSYNSPLHF. The CDR3 nucleotides are TGTGCCAGCAGTTCAGGACAGGGCGTAGGTTCCTATAATTCACCCCTCCACTTT.

J is TRBJ1-4 and V is TRBV9, with 7 bases identical to TRBD1. The CDR3 is 16 amino acids. After removal of 4 bases from V and 3 bases from J, the junction contained 9 bases not matched to a gene. Germline CDR1 and CDR2: SGDLS and YYNGEE. CDR3 residues: CASSPSRQGSNEKLFF. DNA of the CDR3: TGTGCCAGCAGCCCTTCGCGACAGGGATCTAATGAAAAACTGTTTTTT.

This clone came up a few times. The CDR3 region is CASSIPPDRGGYTF. The CDR3 bases are TGTGCCAGTAGTATTCCACCCGACAGAGGTGGCTACACCTTC. This chain connects TRBV19 to TRBJ1-2; D might be TRBD1 (5 bases). The CDR3 runs to 14 residues. Trimming took 3 bases from V and 7 from J, leaving 15 bases between them. Germline loops: CDR1 LNHDA, CDR2 SQIVND (reference sequence).

The chain employs TRBV10-3 and TRBJ1-5; the match to TRBD1 covers 7 bases. The CDR3 contains 15 residues. Looked up from germline, CDR1 is ENHRY and CDR2 is SYGVKD. V was clipped by 2 bases and J by 7 bases; unmatched bases: 8. The CDR3 spells CAISELTGYGQPQHF. The DNA of the CDR3 is TGTGCCATCAGTGAGCTGACAGGGTATGGACAGCCCCAGCATTTT.

The CDR3 DNA reads as TGTGCCAGCAGCTTAGGGGGGGGTGGCTACACCTTC. This gives the protein CASSLGGGGYTF. The V and J genes are TRBV13 and TRBJ1-2; possibly TRBD1 for D (5 bases). The V gene lost 0 bases and the J gene lost 7 bases, with 6 bases spanning the gap. The CDR3 contains 12 residues. CDR1 is PRHDT, CDR2 FYEKMQ, per germline (reference sequence).

On this clone: This specimen includes other DNA sequences encoding the same CDR3. The chain recombines TRBV28 with TRBJ1-2; perhaps TRBD1 as D (6 bases). The V and J ends lost 4 bases and 4 bases respectively, with 10 bases between them. The length of the CDR3 is 13 residues. Germline CDR1 is MDHEN and CDR2 is SYDVKM. CDR3 loop: CASSSQGFYGYTF. CDR3 nucleotides: TGTGCCAGCAGTTCACAGGGATTCTATGGCTACACCTTC.

This clone has a handful of counts. The V gene is TRBV6-1, the J gene TRBJ2-1, with no clear D. The CDR3 consists of 13 residues. The V gene lost 0 bases and the J gene lost 5 bases, with 5 bases spanning the gap. Germline V gene sequence: CDR1 MNHNS, CDR2 SASEGT. The CDR3: CASSEAENNEQFF. The CDR3 DNA is TGTGCCAGCAGTGAAGCGGAGAACAATGAGCAGTTCTTC.

This clone turned up a few times. V is TRBV18 and J is TRBJ1-4; TRBD1 aligns across 10 bases. After removal of 4 bases from V and 7 bases from J, the junction contained 6 bases not matched to a gene. CDR1 KGHSH and CDR2 LQKENI come from the germline V gene. The CDR3 covers 15 residues. CDR3 sequence: CASSLGTGDSEKLFF. The CDR3 coding sequence is TGTGCCAGCTCACTAGGGACAGGGGACAGTGAAAAACTGTTTTTT. The full variable domain, rest sourced from reference TRBV18 and TRBJ1-4, is NAGVMQNPRHLVRRRGQEARLRCSPMKGHSHVYWYRQLPEEGLKFMVYLQKENIIDESGMPKERFSAEFPKEGPSILRIQQVVRGDSAAYFCASSLGTGDSEKLFFGSGTQLSVL.

V and J are TRBV15 and TRBJ1-5; D gene ambiguous. CDR1 is LNHNV, CDR2 YYDKDF, per germline (reference sequence). The CDR3 runs to 13 residues. Trimming took off 3 bases at V and 1 base at J, with 4 bases between the two ends. Written as DNA, the CDR3 is TGTGCCACCAGCAGGGCCAGCAATCAGCCCCAGCATTTT. This sequence encodes CATSRASNQPQHF.

This rearrangement joins TRBV5-4 to TRBJ2-2; 7 nucleotides align to TRBD1. V lost 4 bases to trimming and J lost 4 bases; unmatched junction nucleotides: 10. This CDR3 region has 16 residues. Germline V gives CDR1 SGHNT, CDR2 YYREEE (reference sequence). The CDR3, as DNA: TGTGCCAGCAGCGGCAAGGAAGACAGGGCCACCGGGGAGCTGTTTTTT. This encodes CASSGKEDRATGELFF.